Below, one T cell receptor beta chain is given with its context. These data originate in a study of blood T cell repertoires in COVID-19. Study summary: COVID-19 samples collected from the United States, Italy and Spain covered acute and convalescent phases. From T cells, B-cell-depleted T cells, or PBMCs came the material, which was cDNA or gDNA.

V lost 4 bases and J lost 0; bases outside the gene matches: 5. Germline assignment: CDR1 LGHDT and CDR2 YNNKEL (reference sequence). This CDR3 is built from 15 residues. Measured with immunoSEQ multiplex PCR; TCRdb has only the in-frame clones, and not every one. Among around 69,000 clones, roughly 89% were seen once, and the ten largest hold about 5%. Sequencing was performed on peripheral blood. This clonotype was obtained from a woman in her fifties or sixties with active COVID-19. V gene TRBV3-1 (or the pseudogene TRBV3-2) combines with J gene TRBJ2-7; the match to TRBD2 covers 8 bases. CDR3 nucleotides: TGTGCCAGCAGCCGCGAGCGGGAGATCTCCTACGAGCAGTACTTC. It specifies CASSREREISYEQYF.